The 32 T cell receptor beta chains below come from one sample, sequenced in a study of neurological immune-mediated disorders. Time point noted: longitudinal time-point 1 (baseline). MiXCR, applied by TCRdb to the 5' RACE reads, yields one record per CDR3 protein. Of about 71,000 distinct CDR3 sequences listed, roughly 13% are singletons. Sequences were obtained from PBMCs. The receptors stem from a female donor with HTLV-1-associated myelopathy (HAM/TSP).

This clonotype was picked up many times. The rearrangement uses TRBV5-6 and TRBJ1-4; TRBD1 aligns across 10 bases. After removal of 2 bases from V and 7 bases from J, the junction contained 2 bases not matched to a gene. This CDR3 has 14 residues. Germline V CDR1 and CDR2: SGHDT, YYEEEE. CDR3 in amino acids: CASSFRDRGEKLFF. For the CDR3, the DNA is TGTGCCAGCAGCTTCCGGGACAGGGGTGAAAAACTGTTTTTT.

The V gene is TRBV6-6, the J gene TRBJ2-2; TRBD1 is a possible D gene (5 bases). The CDR3 covers 16 residues. Germline loops: CDR1 MNHNY, CDR2 SVGAGI (reference sequence). Trimming pared 1 base from V and 5 bases from J, leaving 14 bases between. The CDR3 coding sequence is TGTGCCAGCAGTTACTGGGGCCTCCTGGGAACCGGGGAGCTGTTTTTT. Protein: CASSYWGLLGTGELFF.

The genes are TRBV10-3 and TRBJ2-1, with TRBD1 matching over 12 bases. This CDR3 contains 15 residues. Per the germline V gene, CDR1 is ENHRY and CDR2 is SYGVKD. Trimming took 9 bases from V and 9 from J; bases not matched to a gene: 12. This CDR3 reads CAINVRDRGLGEQFF. The CDR3 DNA follows: TGTGCCATAAATGTTAGGGACAGGGGGCTTGGTGAGCAGTTCTTC.

This clonotype was observed at least ten times. J is TRBJ2-7 and V is TRBV20-1; tentatively, D is TRBD2 (5 bases). This CDR3 is built from 15 residues. The V gene's germline CDR1 is DFQATT and CDR2 SNEGSKA (reference sequence). V lost 6 bases to trimming and J lost 2 bases, with 20 bases between them. CDR3 nucleotides: TGCAGTGCCCATTCCTCTCGGGGTCGGACCTACGAGCAGTACTTC. It yields the protein CSAHSSRGRTYEQYF.

A few counts support this clonotype. The CDR3 nucleotides read TGTGCCAGCAGCTCTTCAGGGGCGAAGAGCTCCTACAATGAGCAGTTCTTC. Residues: CASSSSGAKSSYNEQFF. The rearrangement links TRBV7-9 to TRBJ2-1; TRBD1 is a possible D gene (6 bases). Trimming shortened V by 4 bases and J by 0 bases, and 16 bases separated the two germline ends. Germline CDR1 SEHNR, CDR2 FQNEAQ (reference sequence). This CDR3 spans 17 amino acids.

This clonotype was detected ten times or more. The V gene is TRBV5-1, the J gene TRBJ2-7; 7 nucleotides line up with TRBD1. V dropped 1 base and J dropped 7; count of bases not matched to a gene: 8. The CDR3 covers 14 residues. Germline V gives CDR1 SGHRS, CDR2 YFSETQ. The CDR3 is CASSLLTGPMEQYF. The CDR3 DNA reads as TGCGCCAGCAGCTTGCTGACAGGGCCGATGGAGCAGTACTTC.

This clonotype was counted many times. The chain carries TRBV2 and TRBJ2-1; 12 bases align to TRBD2. This CDR3 contains 15 residues. CDR1 and CDR2 from the germline V gene are SNHLY and FYNNEI. Trimming at V came to 6 bases and at J to 4 bases, leaving 4 bases not matched to a gene. The CDR3 loop is CASSKLAGGYNEQFF. The CDR3 DNA sequence: TGTGCCAGCAGCAAACTAGCGGGGGGATACAATGAGCAGTTCTTC.

This clonotype showed up many times. The rearrangement joins TRBV15 to TRBJ2-1; D unresolved. V was trimmed by 3 bases and J by 0 bases, leaving 9 bases between them. The germline gives CDR1 LNHNV, CDR2 YYDKDF (reference sequence). The CDR3 runs to 15 residues. CDR3 DNA sequence: TGTGCCACCAGCAGGGGATTGAGCTCCTACAATGAGCAGTTCTTC. Its translation is CATSRGLSSYNEQFF.

Of note for this clonotype: Given a much more abundant clone one base away, this may be a read error. The genes are TRBV11-2 and TRBJ1-1; D is possibly TRBD1 (5 bases). The CDR3 extends over 13 amino acids. Germline assignment: CDR1 SGHAT and CDR2 FQNNGV. The CDR3 region has the DNA TGTGCCAGCAGCTCAGATAGGACAAACGAAGCTCTCTTT. Translating gives CASSSDRTNEALF.

At least ten counts were recorded for this clonotype. The CDR3 loop reads CASSGEGETQYF. The CDR3 DNA sequence: TGTGCCAGCAGCGGGGAGGGAGAGACCCAGTACTTC. J is TRBJ2-5 and V is TRBV2; 7 bases line up with TRBD2. Germline CDR1 reads SNHLY; CDR2 reads FYNNEI. The CDR3 sequence is 12 residues long. Unmatched junction bases numbered 2, after V lost 6 bases and J lost 4 bases. Combining the CDR3 with reference TRBV2 and TRBJ2-5 gives the whole variable domain EPEVTQTPSHQVTQMGQEVILRCVPISNHLYFYWYRQILGQKVEFLVSFYNNEISEKSEIFDDQFSVERPDGSNFTLKIRSTKLEDSAMYFCASSGEGETQYFGPGTRLLVL.

At least ten counts were recorded for this clonotype. The V and J genes are TRBV12-5 and TRBJ2-1, with D perhaps matching TRBD1 (6 bases). The CDR3 is 12 amino acids. Trimming removed 0 bases at V and 15 bases at J, with 12 bases between. The germline gives CDR1 LGHNT, CDR2 FRNRAP. In DNA, the CDR3 is TGTGCTAGTGGTTTGGTAACAGGGATGAGGTTCTTC. Its protein product is CASGLVTGMRFF.

This clonotype has a count of ten or more. The chain combines TRBV10-3 with TRBJ2-4, with a possible D match to TRBD2 (6 bases). The V and J ends lost 6 bases and 3 bases respectively, with 12 bases between them. The CDR3 extends over 14 amino acids. Germline V gene lookup returns CDR1 ENHRY and CDR2 SYGVKD. CDR3 nucleotides: TGTGCCATCAGACCGGGACTCGACAAAAACATTCAGTACTTC. This codes for CAIRPGLDKNIQYF.

This clonotype was recorded at least ten times. The J gene is TRBJ1-5, the V gene TRBV6-2 or TRBV6-3; 8 bases are shared with TRBD1. Germline loops: CDR1 MNHEY, CDR2 SVGEGT. J lost 1 base, V lost 4 bases, and 9 bases had no gene match. CDR3 size: 17 residues. CDR3 residues: CASSWSRTGTSNQPQHF. CDR3 sequence (DNA): TGTGCCAGCAGTTGGAGTCGGACAGGGACGAGCAATCAGCCCCAGCATTTT.

At least ten counts were recorded for this clonotype. The chain recombines TRBV5-1 with TRBJ2-5, with D unresolved. Trimming removed 1 base from V and 5 bases from J, with 12 bases in between. Germline V CDR1 and CDR2: SGHRS, YFSETQ. This CDR3 is built from 14 residues. As DNA, the CDR3 is TGCGCCAGCAGCTTGCCCCCCCCCGGGGAGACCCAGTACTTC. Translation gives CASSLPPPGETQYF.

This clonotype was counted many times. The chain is built from TRBV12-3 or TRBV12-4 and TRBJ2-4; a weak D match, TRBD2 (5 bases). The CDR3 consists of 14 residues. Trimming removed 6 bases at V and 7 bases at J, with 16 bases between. CDR3 DNA sequence: TGTGCCAGCAGGCCCCGGGGAAGCATGAACATTCAGTACTTC. This gives the protein CASRPRGSMNIQYF.

Concerning this clonotype itself: One end of the junction varies from germline; a read error may be responsible. The chain combines TRBV10-3 with TRBJ2-2, with 10 bases fitting TRBD2. Germline V CDR1 and CDR2: ENHRY, SYGVKD. This CDR3 is 16 amino acids long. The CDR3 region has the DNA TGTGCCATCAGTACCAAAGCGGGGGGGAACCCCGGGGAGCTGTTTTTT. This sequence encodes CAISTKAGGNPGELFF.

This clonotype showed up many times. This CDR3 reads CASSRDGLLSEAFF. DNA of the CDR3: TGTGCCAGCAGCCGAGATGGACTCCTCAGTGAAGCTTTCTTT. This chain links TRBV7-3 with TRBJ1-1; D not resolved. Germline lookup yields CDR1 SGHTA and CDR2 FQGTGA. CDR3 length: 14 residues. V was shortened by 5 bases and J by 7 bases, with 17 bases between the two germline ends. Together with reference TRBV7-3 and TRBJ1-1, the CDR3 gives the full variable domain: GAGVSQTPSNKVTEKGKYVELRCDPISGHTALYWYRQSLGQGPEFLIYFQGTGAADDSGLPNDRFFAVRPEGSVSTLKIQRTERGDSAVYLCASSRDGLLSEAFFGQGTRLTVV.

The chain employs TRBV10-3 and TRBJ2-3; tentatively, D is TRBD1 (6 bases). Germline V gene data show CDR1 as ENHRY and CDR2 as SYGVKD. The V gene lost 2 bases and the J gene lost 0 bases, with 6 bases spanning the gap. There are 14 residues in the CDR3. CDR3 loop: CAISEGGSTDTQYF. The CDR3 DNA reads as TGTGCCATCAGTGAGGGGGGCAGCACAGATACGCAGTATTTT.

This clonotype was recorded many times. V is TRBV6-5 and J is TRBJ1-6, with D unresolved. Germline V gene data show CDR1 as MNHEY and CDR2 as SVGAGI. The CDR3 is made up of 15 amino acids. V lost 0 bases and J 6 bases, leaving 9 bases between the germline ends. Here the CDR3 reads CASSYSATGNSPLHF. In DNA form, the CDR3 reads TGTGCCAGCAGTTACTCGGCGACCGGTAATTCACCCCTCCACTTT.

The V gene is TRBV4-1, the J gene TRBJ2-7, with 8 bases matching TRBD2. Germline V gene data show CDR1 as MGHRA and CDR2 as YSYEKL. This CDR3 comprises 15 residues. The V and J ends lost 0 bases and 13 bases, in that order; junction bases with no gene match: 14. CDR3 amino acids: CASSQDNREGYDQYF. For the CDR3, the DNA is TGCGCCAGCAGCCAAGATAACCGGGAGGGCTACGATCAATACTTC.

Many counts were recorded for this clonotype. V gene TRBV7-9 combines with J gene TRBJ2-1, with a tentative D call TRBD1 (5 bases). V was clipped by 5 bases and J by 3 bases, with 11 bases between them. The CDR3 sequence is 14 residues long. Germline loops: CDR1 SEHNR, CDR2 FQNEAQ (reference sequence). The CDR3 coding sequence is TGTGCCAGCAGCGACAGTGACAGCTACAATGAGCAGTTCTTC. It codes for CASSDSDSYNEQFF.

The J gene is TRBJ1-4, the V gene TRBV7-6; 7 bases align to TRBD1. CDR3 size: 17 residues. CDR1 SGHVS and CDR2 FNYEAQ come from the germline V gene. Trimming at V came to 5 bases and at J to 0 bases, leaving 9 bases not matched to a gene. This CDR3 is CASSRAGTAPTNEKLFF. CDR3 coding DNA: TGTGCCAGCAGCCGGGCCGGGACAGCCCCAACTAATGAAAAACTGTTTTTT.

This clonotype was observed many times. The chain links TRBV5-1 to TRBJ2-1; D is possibly TRBD2 (6 bases). The CDR3 covers 14 residues. Germline V CDR1 and CDR2: SGHRS, YFSETQ. V lost 6 bases, J lost 0 bases, and 10 bases lay in between. CDR3 DNA sequence: TGCGCCAGCAATCCCGGGGGCTCCTACAATGAGCAGTTCTTC. Its translation is CASNPGGSYNEQFF.

This clonotype was counted at least ten times. The chain uses TRBV20-1 and TRBJ2-4; D is perhaps TRBD1 (5 bases). This CDR3 comprises 13 residues. Germline V gene lookup returns CDR1 DFQATT and CDR2 SNEGSKA (reference sequence). The V end lost 6 bases, the J end lost 4 bases, and 13 bases lay between the germline ends. CDR3 region: CSAVGVLKNIQYF. In DNA form, the CDR3 reads TGCAGTGCCGTAGGGGTACTGAAAAACATTCAGTACTTC.

This clonotype showed up many times. V and J are TRBV15 and TRBJ2-7; 8 bases fit TRBD1. Per the germline V gene, CDR1 is LNHNV and CDR2 is YYDKDF (reference sequence). V gave up 4 bases and J gave up 4 bases; unmatched junction bases: 3. The CDR3 extends over 13 amino acids. The CDR3 DNA follows: TGTGCCACCAGCAAGACAGGGGCATACGAGCAGTACTTC. It translates to CATSKTGAYEQYF.

Ten or more counts support this clonotype. This rearrangement joins TRBV20-1 to TRBJ1-1; TRBD1 agrees at 8 bases. This CDR3 is built from 13 residues. Germline CDR1 and CDR2: DFQATT and SNEGSKA (reference sequence). V lost 3 bases to trimming and J lost 5 bases; unmatched junction nucleotides: 5. CDR3 loop: CSASGQGWTEAFF. The CDR3 DNA reads TGCAGTGCTAGCGGACAGGGATGGACTGAAGCTTTCTTT.

The table lists this clonotype with many counts. DNA for the CDR3: TGTGCCATCAATCCGCGGCCACATAGCAATCAGCCCCAGCATTTT. Its translation: CAINPRPHSNQPQHF. The genes are TRBV10-3 and TRBJ1-5, with no clear D. The CDR3 totals 15 residues. V was clipped by 7 bases and J by 0 bases, with 13 bases between them. Germline V gene sequence: CDR1 ENHRY, CDR2 SYGVKD.

This clonotype showed up many times. V and J are TRBV4-1 and TRBJ2-2, with 8 bases identical to TRBD1. Germline trimming cut 4 bases from V and 6 bases from J; bases unmatched to any gene: 7. From germline, CDR1 is MGHRA and CDR2 YSYEKL. The CDR3 extends over 15 amino acids. CDR3 amino acids: CASSLARGLPGELFF. The DNA of the CDR3 is TGCGCCAGCAGCCTCGCCAGGGGGCTTCCCGGGGAGCTGTTTTTT.

There are many counts of this clonotype. The chain is built from TRBV18 and TRBJ1-2; D is ambiguous. Germline CDR1 KGHSH, CDR2 LQKENI. CDR3 length: 13 amino acids. V was cut by 3 bases and J by 1 base, with 6 bases left in between. CDR3 sequence reads: CASSPEGNYGYTF. DNA of the CDR3: TGTGCCAGCTCACCTGAGGGTAACTATGGCTACACCTTC.

This clonotype turned up a few times. V is TRBV5-1 and J is TRBJ2-3; D unclear. V lost 2 bases and J lost 5, with 6 bases in between. Germline-derived CDR1 and CDR2 are SGHRS and YFSETQ. This CDR3 is built from 12 residues. CDR3: CASSFSRDTQYF. Written as DNA, the CDR3 is TGCGCCAGCAGCTTCTCTAGAGATACGCAGTATTTT.

This clonotype has ten or more counts. The chain combines TRBV5-1 with TRBJ2-3; D remains unclear. There are 15 residues in the CDR3. Trimming took off 2 bases at V and 4 bases at J, with 14 bases between the two ends. Germline V gene lookup returns CDR1 SGHRS and CDR2 YFSETQ. The CDR3 spells CASSFRTSKADTQYF. The DNA for the CDR3 is TGCGCCAGCAGCTTCCGGACCTCTAAGGCAGATACGCAGTATTTT.

The chain links TRBV5-1 to TRBJ1-2, with TRBD1 identical over 8 bases. The germline V gene encodes CDR1 SGHRS and CDR2 YFSETQ. This CDR3 region has 14 residues. Germline trimming cut 4 bases from V and 4 bases from J; bases unmatched to any gene: 6. Written as DNA, the CDR3 is TGCGCCAGCAGCCCCCAGCAGGGGGCCTATGGCTACACCTTC. Translated, it gives CASSPQQGAYGYTF.